This is a list of T cell receptor beta chains from one sample in a study of patients and donors after allogeneic stem cell transplantation. Each CDR3 protein gets one entry after TCRdb re-called the RT-PCR reads with MiXCR. This table has over 150,000 distinct CDR3 sequences, 41% appearing once. Sequencing was done on a sample of blood, either unsorted or a sorted T cell fraction (not recorded which). The receptors were gathered from a human donor who was either an allogeneic HSCT recipient or a stem cell or donor lymphocyte infusion donor (not recorded which). It is not recorded whose cells these are; they may come from a transplant donor. The CDR3 runs from the conserved cysteine through the conserved F or W. Fields, in order: D gene, clone size, V gene, J gene, CDR3 protein, CDR3 DNA. D genes are given only for firm matches. Clone size, where shown, is once, few, many, or a class for clones that have expanded.

D gene: .
clone size: few
V gene: TRBV6-5
J gene: TRBJ2-7
CDR3 protein: CASKGTYEQYF
CDR3 DNA: TGTGCCAGCAAAGGGACCTACGAGCAGTACTTC

D gene: .
clone size: .
V gene: TRBV4-3
J gene: TRBJ1-1
CDR3 protein: CASSQDERAFF
CDR3 DNA: TGCGCCAGCAGCCAAGATGAGAGGGCTTTCTTT

D gene: .
clone size: few
V gene: TRBV19
J gene: TRBJ1-3
CDR3 protein: CASSPDRRNSGNTIYF
CDR3 DNA: TGTGCCAGTAGTCCGGACAGACGAAACTCTGGAAACACCATATATTTT

D gene: .
clone size: .
V gene: TRBV7-9
J gene: TRBJ2-1
CDR3 protein: CASSPGTSYNEQFF
CDR3 DNA: TGTGCCAGCAGCCCCGGGACCTCCTACAATGAGCAGTTCTTC

D gene: .
clone size: few
V gene: TRBV6-5
J gene: TRBJ1-1
CDR3 protein: CASSGYGGTEAFF
CDR3 DNA: TGTGCCAGCAGTGGCTATGGGGGCACTGAAGCTTTCTTT

D gene: TRBD2
clone size: .
V gene: TRBV5-6
J gene: TRBJ2-1
CDR3 protein: CASSFPRTSGRVNEQFF
CDR3 DNA: TGTGCCAGCAGCTTTCCCCGGACTAGCGGGAGAGTCAATGAGCAGTTCTTC

D gene: .
clone size: .
V gene: TRBV30
J gene: TRBJ1-5
CDR3 protein: CAWSVLAGGTQPQHF
CDR3 DNA: TGTGCCTGGAGTGTACTTGCGGGGGGGACTCAGCCCCAGCATTTT

D gene: .
clone size: .
V gene: TRBV9
J gene: TRBJ1-2
CDR3 protein: CASHGGRGYTF
CDR3 DNA: TGTGCCAGCCACGGGGGTAGAGGCTACACCTTC

D gene: .
clone size: .
V gene: TRBV4-2
J gene: TRBJ1-2
CDR3 protein: CASSQDSGAQTCPYGYTF
CDR3 DNA: TGTGCCAGCAGCCAAGATTCGGGCGCACAAACCTGTCCCTATGGCTACACCTTC

D gene: .
clone size: few
V gene: TRBV12-3/TRBV12-4
J gene: TRBJ2-7
CDR3 protein: CASSSDSSYEQYF
CDR3 DNA: TGTGCCAGCAGTTCGGACAGTTCCTACGAGCAGTACTTC

D gene: TRBD2
clone size: .
V gene: TRBV7-8
J gene: TRBJ2-1
CDR3 protein: CASSPPSGSKFF
CDR3 DNA: TGTGCCAGCAGCCCCCCTAGCGGGAGTAAGTTCTTC

D gene: TRBD1
clone size: .
V gene: TRBV6-6
J gene: TRBJ1-2
CDR3 protein: CASSYGTGYGGGYTF
CDR3 DNA: TGTGCCAGCAGTTACGGGACAGGGTATGGAGGTGGCTACACCTTC

D gene: TRBD2
clone size: few
V gene: TRBV3-1
J gene: TRBJ2-1
CDR3 protein: CASSQKTGTSGRGNEQFF
CDR3 DNA: TGTGCCAGCAGCCAGAAAACCGGGACTAGCGGGAGGGGGAATGAGCAGTTCTTC

D gene: .
clone size: once
V gene: TRBV6-5
J gene: TRBJ1-1
CDR3 protein: CASSRSTGLGTEAFF
CDR3 DNA: TGTGCCAGCAGTCGCTCTACAGGGTTGGGTACTGAAGCTTTCTTT

D gene: .
clone size: .
V gene: TRBV20-1
J gene: TRBJ1-5
CDR3 protein: CSARDPGVSQPQHF
CDR3 DNA: TGCAGTGCTAGAGATCCGGGGGTAAGTCAGCCCCAGCATTTT

D gene: TRBD2
clone size: .
V gene: TRBV6-5
J gene: TRBJ2-1
CDR3 protein: CASSYRRLAGGYSYNEQFF
CDR3 DNA: TGTGCCAGCAGTTACAGGAGGCTAGCGGGAGGGTACTCCTACAATGAGCAGTTCTTC

D gene: .
clone size: few
V gene: TRBV12-3/TRBV12-4
J gene: TRBJ2-1
CDR3 protein: CASSLPRGGNEQFF
CDR3 DNA: TGTGCCAGCAGTTTACCCAGGGGTGGGAATGAGCAGTTCTTC

D gene: .
clone size: .
V gene: TRBV7-3
J gene: TRBJ2-1
CDR3 protein: CASSLELGGGAEQFF
CDR3 DNA: TGTGCCAGCAGCTTAGAACTTGGGGGCGGGGCTGAGCAGTTCTTC

D gene: .
clone size: .
V gene: TRBV5-8
J gene: TRBJ1-2
CDR3 protein: CASSLVHRTNYGYTF
CDR3 DNA: TGTGCCAGCAGCTTGGTGCACAGGACTAACTATGGCTACACCTTC

D gene: TRBD1
clone size: .
V gene: TRBV7-2
J gene: TRBJ1-2
CDR3 protein: CASSSRQGAKDYGYTF
CDR3 DNA: TGTGCCAGCAGCTCGAGACAGGGGGCTAAGGACTATGGCTACACCTTC

D gene: TRBD2
clone size: few
V gene: TRBV15
J gene: TRBJ2-1
CDR3 protein: CATSRTALAGTSDLSYNEQFF
CDR3 DNA: TGTGCCACCAGCAGAACGGCTCTTGCGGGGACTAGTGATCTCTCCTACAATGAGCAGTTCTTC

D gene: TRBD1
clone size: .
V gene: TRBV28
J gene: TRBJ2-2
CDR3 protein: CAIRTGVGTGELFF
CDR3 DNA: TGTGCCATCAGGACAGGGGTGGGCACCGGGGAGCTGTTTTTT

D gene: .
clone size: .
V gene: TRBV20-1
J gene: TRBJ2-7
CDR3 protein: CSARPLSGNYEQYF
CDR3 DNA: TGCAGTGCTAGGCCGTTAAGCGGTAACTACGAGCAGTACTTC

D gene: TRBD2
clone size: .
V gene: TRBV6-2/TRBV6-3
J gene: TRBJ2-7
CDR3 protein: CASSRLAGSTYEQYF
CDR3 DNA: TGTGCCAGCAGCAGACTAGCGGGAAGTACCTACGAGCAGTACTTC

D gene: TRBD1
clone size: .
V gene: TRBV5-1
J gene: TRBJ2-1
CDR3 protein: CASSSTGVGEQFF
CDR3 DNA: TGCGCCAGCAGCTCTACAGGGGTGGGGGAGCAGTTCTTC

D gene: .
clone size: many
V gene: TRBV6-5
J gene: TRBJ1-2
CDR3 protein: CASSMDRVYGYTF
CDR3 DNA: TGTGCCAGCAGTATGGACAGAGTCTATGGCTACACCTTC

D gene: TRBD1
clone size: .
V gene: TRBV4-3
J gene: TRBJ1-3
CDR3 protein: CASSQNGQAFSGNTIYF
CDR3 DNA: TGCGCCAGCAGCCAAAATGGACAGGCCTTCTCTGGAAACACCATATATTTT

D gene: .
clone size: few
V gene: TRBV29-1
J gene: TRBJ1-1
CDR3 protein: CSGGENTEAFF
CDR3 DNA: TGCAGCGGCGGTGAGAACACTGAAGCTTTCTTT

D gene: .
clone size: .
V gene: TRBV29-1
J gene: TRBJ1-1
CDR3 protein: CSGAKGNTEAFF
CDR3 DNA: TGCAGCGGCGCGAAGGGGAACACTGAAGCTTTCTTT

D gene: .
clone size: few
V gene: TRBV29-1
J gene: TRBJ2-4
CDR3 protein: CSVGHSVNIQYF
CDR3 DNA: TGCAGCGTTGGGCACTCCGTTAACATTCAGTACTTC

D gene: .
clone size: .
V gene: TRBV28
J gene: TRBJ2-7
CDR3 protein: CASRMDDYEQYF
CDR3 DNA: TGTGCCAGCAGGATGGACGACTACGAGCAGTACTTC

D gene: .
clone size: .
V gene: TRBV7-2
J gene: TRBJ2-1
CDR3 protein: CASSLAGSIRDEQFF
CDR3 DNA: TGTGCCAGCAGCTTAGCCGGGTCGATCAGGGATGAGCAGTTCTTC

D gene: .
clone size: few
V gene: TRBV6-5
J gene: TRBJ1-2
CDR3 protein: CASSYRFNMGLAFNYGYTF
CDR3 DNA: TGTGCCAGCAGTTATCGTTTCAACATGGGACTGGCTTTTAACTATGGCTACACCTTC